These 32 T cell receptor beta chains share one sample of origin, sequenced in a study of T-cell reconstitution after alpha-beta-depleted transplantation in children. The library targeted TCRbeta and was prepared with unique molecular identifiers. TCRdb independently ran MiXCR on the PCR reads; one entry per CDR3 protein. Of over 550,000 distinct CDR3 sequences detected, more than 9% appear once; the ten largest clones hold roughly 4%. The material was PBMCs from the stem cell graft donor, obtained from the stem cell graft. These receptors came from a human donor who donated a stem cell graft to a child with acute myeloid leukemia.

With respect to this clonotype: This may stem from a read error, because a much larger clone lies one nucleotide away. The chain recombines TRBV20-1 with TRBJ2-3, with 9 bases identical to TRBD2. There are 16 residues in the CDR3. The germline CDR1 and CDR2 sequences are DFQATT and SNEGSKA (reference sequence). CDR3 coding DNA: TGCTGTGCTAGAGGAATAGCGGGAGAACGAACAGATACGCAGTATTTT. This gives the protein CCARGIAGERTDTQYF.

The V and J genes are TRBV5-1 and TRBJ2-7, with D unclear. V was cut by 3 bases and J by 7 bases, with 23 bases left in between. CDR1 and CDR2 (germline): SGHRS, YFSETQ. The length of the CDR3 is 16 residues. The CDR3, as DNA: TGCGCCAGCAGCTCCTCATTGAGCCCGGCGACGTGGGAGCAGTACTTC. Translation: CASSSSLSPATWEQYF.

This clonotype was counted a few times. The rearrangement joins TRBV6-1 to TRBJ2-1; 7 nucleotides line up with TRBD2. Germline CDR1 and CDR2: MNHNS and SASEGT. V lost 5 bases to trimming and J lost 8 bases; unmatched junction nucleotides: 6. There are 13 residues in the CDR3. The CDR3 sequence is CASSRQGGYEQFF. CDR3 nucleotides: TGTGCCAGCAGTCGCCAGGGAGGGTATGAGCAGTTCTTC.

This clonotype was detected only a few times. The rearrangement links TRBV29-1 to TRBJ2-5, with D possibly TRBD1 on 6 matching bases. The germline V and J ends were trimmed by 4 bases and 2 bases, with 17 bases remaining between them. This CDR3 is built from 15 residues. CDR1 SQVTM and CDR2 ANQGSEA come from the germline V gene. This CDR3 is CSVGVGRGRQETQYF. As DNA, the CDR3 is TGCAGCGTTGGGGTCGGTAGGGGGAGACAAGAGACCCAGTACTTC.

This clonotype was recorded at least ten times. The chain combines TRBV29-1 with TRBJ1-3; D remains ambiguous. The CDR3 has 16 amino acids. CDR1 SQVTM and CDR2 ANQGSEA come from the germline V gene. Trimming removed 3 bases from V and 0 bases from J, with 15 bases in between. The CDR3 loop reads CSVEVSAGSSGNTIYF. For the CDR3, the DNA is TGCAGCGTTGAGGTTTCGGCGGGGAGCTCTGGAAACACCATATATTTT.

The chain has TRBV29-1 and TRBJ1-1; no definite D call. With 3 bases removed from V and 6 bases from J, the gap between germline ends came to 8 bases. This CDR3 spans 11 amino acids. Germline lookup yields CDR1 SQVTM and CDR2 ANQGSEA. The CDR3, as DNA: TGCAGCGTTGACGTCAGCCCTGAAGCTTTCTTT. Residues: CSVDVSPEAFF.

This clonotype has at least ten counts. The J gene is TRBJ2-4, the V gene TRBV12-3 or TRBV12-4; TRBD1 agrees at 7 bases. The junction had 3 bases not matched to a gene; V was cut back by 6 bases and J by 1 base. The CDR3 covers 14 residues. The CDR3 reads CASSLQGAKNIQYF. DNA for the CDR3: TGTGCCAGCAGCTTACAGGGGGCCAAAAACATTCAGTACTTC.

This clonotype has just a few counts. The chain employs TRBV3-1 and TRBJ1-4; the D is unclear. This CDR3 is 13 amino acids long. Trimming took off 7 bases at V and 4 bases at J, with 10 bases between the two ends. Germline V gene data show CDR1 as LGHDT and CDR2 as YNNKEL (reference sequence). The CDR3 loop is CASTFGGNEKLFF. The CDR3 DNA is TGTGCCAGCACCTTTGGCGGTAATGAAAAACTGTTTTTT.

The chain combines TRBV3-1 with TRBJ2-2, with 8 bases aligning to TRBD1. Looked up from germline, CDR1 is LGHDT and CDR2 is YNNKEL (reference sequence). V lost 4 bases to trimming and J lost 7 bases; unmatched junction nucleotides: 5. The CDR3 has 14 amino acids. The CDR3: CASSRGQANGELFF. As DNA, the CDR3 is TGTGCCAGCAGCCGGGGACAGGCCAACGGGGAGCTGTTTTTT.

This chain uses TRBV20-1 with TRBJ1-1; D call uncertain. With 2 bases removed from V and 11 bases from J, the gap between germline ends came to 12 bases. The length of the CDR3 is 11 residues. Per the germline V gene, CDR1 is DFQATT and CDR2 is SNEGSKA (reference sequence). Written as DNA, the CDR3 is TGCAGTGCTAGACCCGAGGTGGGGGCTTTCTTT. Translated: CSARPEVGAFF.

This clonotype was observed a few times. The germline gene is not matched at one end of the junction; a read error may be the cause. The chain joins TRBV7-3 to TRBJ1-1; D unresolved. Germline V gene data show CDR1 as SGHTA and CDR2 as FQGTGA. The CDR3 spans 9 residues. The CDR3 DNA is TGTGCCAGCACCTTGGGGTTACCCTTT. Translation: CASTLGLPF.

This clonotype was counted at least ten times. The chain is built from TRBV5-1 and TRBJ2-4, with 13 bases lining up with TRBD2. This CDR3 is built from 21 residues. V was pared by 0 bases and J by 1 base, with 13 bases of the junction left unmatched. The germline V gene encodes CDR1 SGHRS and CDR2 YFSETQ. The CDR3 sequence is CASSLEGGGLAGVMAKNIQYF. As DNA, the CDR3 is TGCGCCAGCAGCTTGGAAGGAGGAGGACTAGCGGGAGTTATGGCCAAAAACATTCAGTACTTC.

There are a few counts of this clonotype. The V gene is TRBV20-1, the J gene TRBJ2-1, with no clear D. CDR1 is DFQATT, CDR2 SNEGSKA, per germline (reference sequence). The length of the CDR3 is 15 residues. Deletions cut 4 bases from V and 0 bases from J, with 13 bases between. DNA for the CDR3: TGCAGTGCTAAACCGGGCTGGAGCTCCTACAATGAGCAGTTCTTC. Translating gives CSAKPGWSSYNEQFF.

This clonotype has a count of ten or more. The chain uses TRBV7-4 and TRBJ2-3, with no clear D. The CDR3 has 14 amino acids. V was clipped by 3 bases and J by 1 base, with 8 bases between them. Germline V CDR1 and CDR2: SGHVT, SQSDAQ. The CDR3 DNA reads as TGTGCCAGCAGCTTCCCAGGATGCACAGATACGCAGTATTTT. The encoded protein is CASSFPGCTDTQYF.

This clonotype was detected only a few times. The rearrangement uses TRBV5-5 and TRBJ2-5; D tentatively reads TRBD1 or TRBD2 (5 bases each). The CDR3 runs to 15 residues. Germline V gene data show CDR1 as SGHKS and CDR2 as YYEKEE (reference sequence). The V and J ends lost 4 bases and 0 bases respectively, with 13 bases between them. The CDR3, as DNA: TGTGCCAGCAGCCCACGGGACGGATACCAAGAGACCCAGTACTTC. This translates into CASSPRDGYQETQYF.

This clonotype turned up a few times. The rearrangement links TRBV4-3 to TRBJ2-5, with D possibly being TRBD1 or TRBD2 (5 bases each). This CDR3 comprises 13 residues. V lost 4 bases, J lost 7 bases, and 13 bases lay in between. Germline lookup yields CDR1 LGHNA and CDR2 YSLEER. CDR3 coding DNA: TGCGCCAGCAGCCCCCGGGACGCCGGGACCCAGTACTTC. This encodes CASSPRDAGTQYF.

This clonotype was detected many times. The V gene is TRBV20-1, the J gene TRBJ2-1; 8 bases agree with TRBD2. The germline V gene has CDR1 DFQATT and CDR2 SNEGSKA (reference sequence). The CDR3 covers 16 residues. The V gene end was trimmed by 0 bases and the J gene end by 0 bases; junction bases not matched to a gene: 4. The CDR3, as DNA: TGCAGTGCTAGAGATTCGGGGGGGCTCTCCTACAATGAGCAGTTCTTC. This sequence encodes CSARDSGGLSYNEQFF.

The chain uses TRBV11-2 and TRBJ2-5, with TRBD2 identical over 7 bases. CDR3 length: 15 residues. Germline CDR1 SGHAT, CDR2 FQNNGV. J lost 5 bases, V lost 1 base, and 7 bases had no gene match. The CDR3 reads CASSLGGSSEETQYF. The CDR3 DNA sequence: TGTGCCAGCAGCTTAGGCGGGAGTAGCGAGGAGACCCAGTACTTC. The variable domain in full, completed from reference TRBV11-2 and TRBJ2-5, reads EAGVAQSPRYKIIEKRQSVAFWCNPISGHATLYWYQQILGQGPKLLIQFQNNGVVDDSQLPKDRFSAERLKGVDSTLKIQPAKLEDSAVYLCASSLGGSSEETQYFGPGTRLLVL.

The chain couples TRBV27 to TRBJ2-7; 10 nucleotides line up with TRBD2. Per the germline V gene, CDR1 is MNHEY and CDR2 is SMNVEV (reference sequence). V was clipped by 3 bases and J by 5 bases; unmatched bases: 7. CDR3 length: 15 amino acids. The CDR3 reads CASSFALAGEDEQYF. The CDR3 coding sequence is TGTGCCAGCAGTTTTGCGCTAGCGGGAGAAGACGAGCAGTACTTC.

This clonotype was counted many times. The chain links TRBV12-3 or TRBV12-4 to TRBJ1-1; 7 positions match TRBD1. The V and J ends lost 2 bases and 5 bases, in that order; junction bases with no gene match: 5. CDR3 length: 14 residues. In DNA, the CDR3 is TGTGCCAGCAGTTTAAAAGGGGGCGTGACTGAAGCTTTCTTT. Its protein is CASSLKGGVTEAFF.

The chain is built from TRBV12-3 or TRBV12-4 and TRBJ2-1, with 9 bases matching TRBD1. This CDR3 contains 13 residues. V was clipped by 8 bases and J by 10 bases; unmatched bases: 9. As DNA, the CDR3 is TGTGCCAGCGAATGGGGACAGGGCGGCGAGCAGTTCTTC. It is translated as CASEWGQGGEQFF.

This clonotype was picked up a small number of times. The V gene is TRBV7-8, the J gene TRBJ2-1; TRBD2 matches 12 bases. The V gene end was trimmed by 1 base and the J gene end by 2 bases; junction bases not matched to a gene: 9. The CDR3 is 19 amino acids. Per germline, CDR1 SGHVS and CDR2 FQNEAQ. The CDR3 DNA reads TGTGCCAGCAGCTTAGGACTAGCGGGAGTCCCCAGCACCTACAATGAGCAGTTCTTC. Amino acids: CASSLGLAGVPSTYNEQFF.

Many counts were recorded for this clonotype. This chain connects TRBV20-1 to TRBJ2-3; no firm D call. Germline assignment: CDR1 DFQATT and CDR2 SNEGSKA (reference sequence). Trimming stripped 4 bases from V and 4 bases from J, with 6 bases between. The CDR3 length is 11 residues. The CDR3 DNA reads as TGCAGTGCTACAGGCGCAGATACGCAGTATTTT. It translates to CSATGADTQYF.

This clonotype was observed at least ten times. The rearrangement joins TRBV4-3 to TRBJ2-7; TRBD2 aligns across 9 bases. CDR1 is LGHNA and CDR2 is YSLEER in the germline V gene. The length of the CDR3 is 15 residues. J lost 1 base, V lost 1 base, and 2 bases had no gene match. CDR3 coding DNA: TGCGCCAGCAGCCAAGTGCTAGCGGGATCCTACGAGCAGTACTTC. This codes for CASSQVLAGSYEQYF.

This clonotype occurred many times. This chain connects TRBV24-1 to TRBJ1-5; D might be TRBD1 (5 bases). V shed 4 bases and J shed 3 bases, with 12 bases lying between them. This CDR3 comprises 15 residues. Per the germline V gene, CDR1 is KGHDR and CDR2 is SFDVKD. DNA for the CDR3: TGTGCCACCAGTGACACGGGACGGCTCAATCAGCCCCAGCATTTT. Translation gives CATSDTGRLNQPQHF.

This clonotype was observed many times. In nucleotides, the CDR3 is TGTGCCAGCAGCCCAGGCGGGACAGCCTACGAGCAGTACTTC. Its protein is CASSPGGTAYEQYF. The J gene is TRBJ2-7, the V gene TRBV7-2; a weak D match, TRBD1 (7 bases). The CDR3 contains 14 residues. V was pared by 5 bases and J by 2 bases, with 13 bases between. CDR1 and CDR2 (germline): SGHTA, FQGNSA.

The V and J genes are TRBV7-9 and TRBJ2-3; D possibly corresponds to TRBD2 (6 bases). CDR1 and CDR2 (germline): SEHNR, FQNEAQ (reference sequence). The length of the CDR3 is 16 residues. V was trimmed by 5 bases and J by 4 bases, leaving 19 bases between them. The CDR3 DNA reads TGTGCCAGCAGCCCCCCGGAGGGTGGGGAGGCAGATACGCAGTATTTT. It encodes CASSPPEGGEADTQYF.

In its sample, this clonotype was seen many times. This chain uses TRBV12-3 or TRBV12-4 with TRBJ2-5, with D unresolved. CDR3 size: 11 residues. The V end was cut by 5 bases, the J end by 6 bases, with 7 bases between. Here the CDR3 reads CASSGDQTQYF. For the CDR3, the DNA is TGTGCCAGCAGTGGCGACCAGACCCAGTACTTC.

This sequence joins TRBV11-2 and TRBJ2-5; the D is unclear. The CDR3 spans 14 residues. The germline V and J ends were trimmed by 4 bases and 5 bases, with 14 bases remaining between them. Germline-derived CDR1 and CDR2 are SGHAT and FQNNGV. The CDR3 protein is CASSSPQQRETQYF. The DNA of the CDR3 is TGTGCCAGCAGCTCGCCGCAACAACGGGAGACCCAGTACTTC.

In its sample, this clonotype was seen many times. V is TRBV9 and J is TRBJ1-6; D uncertain. Deletions cut 0 bases from V and 4 bases from J, with 2 bases between. Germline lookup yields CDR1 SGDLS and CDR2 YYNGEE. This CDR3 comprises 13 residues. The CDR3 reads CASSVEYNSPLHF. In nucleotides, the CDR3 is TGTGCCAGCAGCGTAGAGTATAATTCACCCCTCCACTTT.

The chain carries TRBV24-1 and TRBJ2-2, with D perhaps TRBD2 (6 bases). V was shortened by 6 bases and J by 1 base, with 11 bases between the two germline ends. CDR3 size: 15 residues. Germline CDR1 is KGHDR and CDR2 is SFDVKD. CDR3 nucleotides: TGTGCCACCAGTCTGAGCGGGCAGAACACCGGGGAGCTGTTTTTT. This sequence encodes CATSLSGQNTGELFF.

This clonotype was counted at least ten times. The V call is TRBV4-2, the J call TRBJ2-1; TRBD2 agrees at 7 bases. In germline, CDR1 is LGHNA, CDR2 YNFKEQ. CDR3 length: 16 amino acids. With 0 bases clipped from V and 4 bases from J, the junction kept 6 bases outside the gene matches. The CDR3 nucleotides are TGTGCCAGCAGCCAAGATACGGCGGGAGCTTACAATGAGCAGTTCTTC. It codes for CASSQDTAGAYNEQFF.